This is a list of T cell receptor beta chains from one sample in a study of blood T cell repertoires in COVID-19. The protocol was immunoSEQ multiplex PCR, while the TCRdb copy is restricted to in-frame clones and leaves out a portion. Of around 390,000 clones in the sample, roughly 89% are singletons; the top ten hold 10%. Source material: PBMCs or T cells enriched from blood (not recorded which). The receptors derive from a woman in her fifties or sixties who had recovered from COVID-19. Both conserved end residues are part of each CDR3. A D gene is named only where the DNA matches it firmly. Not all rows give a size; the values are once, few, many and, for expanded clones, a class.

d_call,v_call,clone_size,j_call,cdr3_aa,cdr3_nt
.,TRBV6-5,.,TRBJ1-2,CASTGGATGDYGYTF,TGTGCCAGCACGGGGGGCGCGACAGGAGACTATGGCTACACCTTC
TRBD1,TRBV2,many,TRBJ1-2,CASRRDRVEYGYTF,TGTGCCAGCAGAAGGGACAGGGTAGAATATGGCTACACCTTC
.,TRBV4-2,.,TRBJ1-1,CASSQPPPSNTEAFF,TGTGCCAGCAGCCAACCCCCCCCGAGTAACACTGAAGCTTTCTTT
TRBD1,TRBV5-1,.,TRBJ1-4,CASSSENRGRGALFF,TGCGCCAGCAGCTCGGAAAACAGGGGGCGCGGGGCATTGTTTTTT
.,TRBV29-1,.,TRBJ1-2,CSVSQGNYGYTF,TGCAGCGTCTCGCAGGGGAACTATGGCTACACCTTC
.,TRBV7-8,.,TRBJ2-7,CASSSQGFAYEQYF,TGTGCCAGCAGCTCACAGGGTTTTGCGTACGAGCAGTACTTC
.,TRBV11-3,.,TRBJ2-1,CASSLGGPLPEQFF,TGTGCCAGCAGCTTAGGAGGGCCTCTCCCTGAGCAGTTCTTC
TRBD1,TRBV9,.,TRBJ1-4,CASSEGQYTTNEKLFF,TGTGCCAGCAGTGAGGGACAGTATACAACTAATGAAAAACTGTTTTTT
.,TRBV4-3,.,TRBJ1-2,CASSQDPWGPQGDYGYTF,TGCGCCAGCAGCCAAGATCCTTGGGGGCCGCAAGGGGACTATGGCTACACCTTC
TRBD1,TRBV2,.,TRBJ1-5,CASSEWTGLSNQPQHF,TGTGCCAGCAGTGAATGGACAGGGTTGAGCAATCAGCCCCAGCATTTT
TRBD1,TRBV19,.,TRBJ2-7,CASSPRTGSNYEQYF,TGTGCCAGTAGTCCCCGGACAGGGTCAAACTACGAGCAGTACTTC
.,TRBV3-1/TRBV3-2,.,TRBJ1-1,CASSQGGVGNTEAFF,TGTGCCAGCAGCCAAGGGGGCGTAGGGAACACTGAAGCTTTCTTT
.,TRBV5-5,.,TRBJ1-4,CASSFGGREKLFF,TGTGCCAGCAGCTTTGGGGGCCGCGAAAAACTGTTTTTT
TRBD1,TRBV7-6,.,TRBJ2-7,CASSLNTGTGGSEQYF,TGTGCCAGCAGCTTAAATACCGGGACAGGGGGTAGTGAGCAGTACTTC
TRBD2,TRBV10-3,.,TRBJ2-1,CAISGISGGGGYNEQFF,TGTGCCATCAGTGGGATTAGCGGGGGGGGCGGCTACAATGAGCAGTTCTTC
.,TRBV16,.,TRBJ1-3,CASSQSNRASGNTIYF,TGTGCCAGCAGCCAATCGAACAGGGCATCTGGAAACACCATATATTTT
.,TRBV7-8,.,TRBJ1-6,CASSLQVNSPLHF,TGTGCCAGCAGCTTACAGGTTAATTCACCCCTCCACTTT
.,TRBV3-1/TRBV3-2,.,TRBJ2-3,CASSPAKGDFLPGQYF,TGTGCCAGCAGCCCCGCCAAAGGGGACTTCTTACCGGGGCAGTATTTT
TRBD2,TRBV6-2/TRBV6-3,.,TRBJ2-3,CASSSGLAGVTDTQYF,TGTGCCAGCAGTTCCGGACTAGCGGGCGTCACAGATACGCAGTATTTT
.,TRBV5-8,.,TRBJ1-6,CASSLYLAGGSPLHF,TGTGCCAGCAGCTTGTATTTGGCAGGAGGTTCACCCCTCCACTTT
.,TRBV12-3/TRBV12-4,.,TRBJ1-1,CASQVNTEAFF,TGTGCCAGCCAGGTGAACACTGAAGCTTTCTTT
TRBD1,TRBV5-1,.,TRBJ1-6,CASSLEGQGNSPLHF,TGCGCCAGCAGCTTGGAGGGACAGGGAAATTCACCCCTCCACTTT
.,TRBV3-1/TRBV3-2,.,TRBJ2-7,CASSQVSHGGVEQYF,TGTGCCAGCAGCCAAGTTAGCCACGGCGGTGTCGAGCAGTACTTC
TRBD1,TRBV28,.,TRBJ2-4,CASSGQGWAKNIQYF,TGTGCCAGCAGTGGACAGGGGTGGGCCAAAAACATTCAGTACTTC
.,TRBV5-6,.,TRBJ1-2,CASSFPTHGYTF,TGTGCCAGCAGCTTCCCCACTCATGGCTACACCTTC
.,TRBV4-1,.,TRBJ2-7,CASSQGGVYEQYF,TGCGCCAGCAGCCAAGGGGGGGTCTACGAGCAGTACTTC